This T cell receptor beta chain was identified in a study of OX40 agonist ivuxolimab in advanced cancers. Whole-study context: Intravenous ivuxolimab was administered to patients every 2 weeks at 0.01 to 10 mg/kg. Three partial responders included one hepatocellular carcinoma patient and two cutaneous melanoma patients. Study observations and caveats: Relative to CD4+, CD8+ T cells held more expanded clones on average.

Generated by immunoSEQ multiplex PCR, the TCRdb table keeps only in-frame clones and is missing some. The data contain tens of thousands of clones, about nine tenths of them singletons. Germline V gene sequence: CDR1 SGHTA, CDR2 FQGNSA. The CDR3 spans 15 residues. V was pared by 1 base and J by 4 bases, with 11 bases between. On this clone itself: The target antigen is unknown.

The sequencing here drew on CD4+ or CD8+ T cells sorted from blood, taken in a trial of the OX40 agonist ivuxolimab. The source is an adult with an advanced solid tumor such as melanoma, head and neck, liver or kidney cancer. This chain connects TRBV7-2 to TRBJ2-1; the D gene is possibly TRBD1 (5 bases). In DNA form, the CDR3 reads TGTGCCAGCAGCTTAGTCGGACGACAGTACAATGAGCAGTTCTTC. This codes for CASSLVGRQYNEQFF.